The rows below give T cell receptor beta chains drawn from one sample of a study of blood T cell repertoires in COVID-19. TCRdb keeps only in-frame clones here, not all; method: immunoSEQ multiplex PCR. The sample carries about 63,000 clones, less than 80% recorded once. Input material: peripheral blood. These receptors all come from a human donor in a cohort sampled during active COVID-19. Both conserved end residues are part of each CDR3. Each record gives: V gene, clone size, D gene, J gene, CDR3 DNA, CDR3 protein. D genes are given only for firm matches. Rows may omit the clone size; those that give it use once, few, many or a size class.

v_call: TRBV28; clone_size: few; d_call: NA; j_call: TRBJ1-1; cdr3_nt: TGTGCCAGCAGTTACGTGGCAGAAGCTTTCTTT; cdr3_aa: CASSYVAEAFF
v_call: TRBV6-5; clone_size: NA; d_call: TRBD1; j_call: TRBJ1-4; cdr3_nt: TGTGCCAGCAGACGGGGACAGGGCGAAATGTTTTTT; cdr3_aa: CASRRGQGEMFF
v_call: TRBV18; clone_size: many; d_call: TRBD2; j_call: TRBJ2-2; cdr3_nt: TGTGCCAGCTCACCTCCGGGGGGGCGCGACACCGGGGAGCTGTTTTTT; cdr3_aa: CASSPPGGRDTGELFF
v_call: TRBV21-1; clone_size: NA; d_call: NA; j_call: TRBJ1-4; cdr3_nt: TGTGCCAGCAGCAACCAGCGGTCCGGGGGATGGGGTGAAAAACTGTTTTTT; cdr3_aa: CASSNQRSGGWGEKLFF
v_call: TRBV5-5; clone_size: NA; d_call: NA; j_call: TRBJ2-7; cdr3_nt: TGTGCCAGCAGCTTGGCTAGTATCTACGAGCAGTACTTC; cdr3_aa: CASSLASIYEQYF
v_call: TRBV29-1; clone_size: NA; d_call: NA; j_call: TRBJ2-7; cdr3_nt: TGCAGCGTTGAAGGGGGCGGCGAGCAGTACTTC; cdr3_aa: CSVEGGGEQYF
v_call: TRBV6-5; clone_size: NA; d_call: NA; j_call: TRBJ2-2; cdr3_nt: TGTGCCAGCAGGACCGCGGGGGCGGACGGGGAGCTGTTTTTT; cdr3_aa: CASRTAGADGELFF
v_call: TRBV28; clone_size: NA; d_call: TRBD2; j_call: TRBJ2-3; cdr3_nt: TGTGCCAGCAGTTTAGGGCTAGCGGGAGGGATGGGCACAGATACGCAGTATTTT; cdr3_aa: CASSLGLAGGMGTDTQYF
v_call: TRBV4-2; clone_size: few; d_call: TRBD2; j_call: TRBJ2-7; cdr3_nt: TGTGCCAGCAGCCAACCTCTACTAGCGGGAGACTACGAGCAGTACTTC; cdr3_aa: CASSQPLLAGDYEQYF
v_call: TRBV24-1; clone_size: NA; d_call: TRBD1; j_call: TRBJ2-3; cdr3_nt: TGTGCCACCTCCAACCCGACAGGGTTAGTGACAGATACGCAGTATTTT; cdr3_aa: CATSNPTGLVTDTQYF
v_call: TRBV6-4; clone_size: few; d_call: TRBD2; j_call: TRBJ2-3; cdr3_nt: TGTGCCAGCAAAGGATCTAGCGGGAGTTATACGCAGTATTTT; cdr3_aa: CASKGSSGSYTQYF
v_call: TRBV7-9; clone_size: NA; d_call: TRBD2; j_call: TRBJ2-1; cdr3_nt: TGTGCCAGCAGCGCCTATGGTAAACTAGCGGAACCTTACAATGAGCAGTTCTTC; cdr3_aa: CASSAYGKLAEPYNEQFF
v_call: TRBV7-9; clone_size: once; d_call: TRBD1; j_call: TRBJ1-2; cdr3_nt: TGTGCCAGCAGTTTTCAACAGGGGACCTATGATGGCTACACCTTC; cdr3_aa: CASSFQQGTYDGYTF
v_call: TRBV29-1; clone_size: NA; d_call: TRBD1; j_call: TRBJ2-5; cdr3_nt: TGCAGCGTGCCCAGGACAGGGTTTGAAGAGACCCAGTACTTC; cdr3_aa: CSVPRTGFEETQYF
v_call: TRBV19; clone_size: few; d_call: NA; j_call: TRBJ2-7; cdr3_nt: TGTGCCAGTAGTCACCCCAGGGGCCCGAGCTCCTACGAGCAGTACTTC; cdr3_aa: CASSHPRGPSSYEQYF
v_call: TRBV6-5; clone_size: NA; d_call: TRBD2; j_call: TRBJ2-1; cdr3_nt: TGTGCCAGCAGCCCCGGACTAGCATTAGGCAATGAGCAGTTCTTC; cdr3_aa: CASSPGLALGNEQFF
v_call: TRBV7-9; clone_size: NA; d_call: TRBD2; j_call: TRBJ2-3; cdr3_nt: TGTGCCAGCAGCCTTCAGGGACTAGCGGGAGAAACAGATACGCAGTATTTT; cdr3_aa: CASSLQGLAGETDTQYF